This entry features one T cell receptor (beta chain) sequence. The data belong to a study of blood T cell repertoires in COVID-19. Sequencing used immunoSEQ multiplex PCR; TCRdb keeps in-frame clones, though not all of them. The sample gives about 160,000 clones, over 75% of which show up once; 6% to 8.5% is in the top ten. The sequencing sample was made of PBMCs or T cells enriched from blood (not recorded which). This TCR was sampled from a woman between 45 and 60 years old who had recovered from COVID-19.

CDR3 sequence (DNA): TGCAGCGTTTATAACAGGGTCCACGAGCAGTACTTC. Translation gives CSVYNRVHEQYF. The V gene is TRBV29-1, the J gene TRBJ2-7, with D maybe TRBD1 (6 bases). Trimming took 5 bases from V and 5 from J, leaving 13 bases between them. Germline CDR1 SQVTM, CDR2 ANQGSEA. The CDR3 is made up of 12 amino acids.